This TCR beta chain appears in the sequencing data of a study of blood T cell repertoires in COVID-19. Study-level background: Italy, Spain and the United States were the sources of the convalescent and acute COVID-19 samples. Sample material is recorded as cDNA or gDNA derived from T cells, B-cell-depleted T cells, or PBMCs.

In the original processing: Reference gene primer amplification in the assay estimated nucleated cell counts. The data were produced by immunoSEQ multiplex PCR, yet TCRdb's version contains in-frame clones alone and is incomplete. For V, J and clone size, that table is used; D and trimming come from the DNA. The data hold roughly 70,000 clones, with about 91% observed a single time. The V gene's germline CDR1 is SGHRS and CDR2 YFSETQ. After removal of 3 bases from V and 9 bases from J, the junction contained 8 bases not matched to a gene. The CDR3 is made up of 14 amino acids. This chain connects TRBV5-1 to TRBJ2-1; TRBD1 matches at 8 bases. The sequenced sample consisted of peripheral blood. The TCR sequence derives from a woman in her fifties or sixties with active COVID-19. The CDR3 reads CASSSGQGFGEQFF. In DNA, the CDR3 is TGCGCCAGCAGCTCAGGACAGGGATTTGGTGAGCAGTTCTTC.